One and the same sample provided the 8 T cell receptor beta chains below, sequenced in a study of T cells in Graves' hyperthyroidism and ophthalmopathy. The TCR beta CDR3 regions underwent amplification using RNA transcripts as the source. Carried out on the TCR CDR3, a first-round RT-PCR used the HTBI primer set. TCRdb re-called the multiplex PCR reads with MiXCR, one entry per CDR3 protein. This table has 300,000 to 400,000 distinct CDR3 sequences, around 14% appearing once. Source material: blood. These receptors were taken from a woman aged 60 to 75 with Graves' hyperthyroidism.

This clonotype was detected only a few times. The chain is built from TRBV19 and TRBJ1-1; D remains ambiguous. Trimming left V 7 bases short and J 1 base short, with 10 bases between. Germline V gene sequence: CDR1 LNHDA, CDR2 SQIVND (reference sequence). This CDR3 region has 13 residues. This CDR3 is CASTPNQNTEAFF. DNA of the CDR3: TGTGCCAGTACCCCTAACCAGAACACTGAAGCTTTCTTT.

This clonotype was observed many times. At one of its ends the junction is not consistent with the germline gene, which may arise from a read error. CDR3 in DNA: TGTGCCAGCAGTTTAGCAGGCGGTGCTGGAAACACCATATATTTT. It translates to CASSLAGGAGNTIYF. The genes are TRBV7-9 and TRBJ1-3; D call uncertain. Germline V lookup: CDR1 SEHNR, CDR2 FQNEAQ (reference sequence). The CDR3 covers 15 residues.

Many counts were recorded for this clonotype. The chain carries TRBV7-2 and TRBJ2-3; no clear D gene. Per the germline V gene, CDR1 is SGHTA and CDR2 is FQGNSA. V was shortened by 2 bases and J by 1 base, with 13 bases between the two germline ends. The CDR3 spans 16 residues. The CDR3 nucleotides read TGTGCCAGCAGCTTAAGCTCTGGGTCAGGCACAGATACGCAGTATTTT. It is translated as CASSLSSGSGTDTQYF.

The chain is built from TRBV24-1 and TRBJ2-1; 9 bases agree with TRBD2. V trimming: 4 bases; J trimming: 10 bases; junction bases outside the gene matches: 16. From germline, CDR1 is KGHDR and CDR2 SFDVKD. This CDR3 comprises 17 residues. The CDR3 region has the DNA TGTGCCACCAGTGAAAAGTCGCGGGAGGGCAGGTTGGGAGAGCAGTTCTTC. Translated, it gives CATSEKSREGRLGEQFF.

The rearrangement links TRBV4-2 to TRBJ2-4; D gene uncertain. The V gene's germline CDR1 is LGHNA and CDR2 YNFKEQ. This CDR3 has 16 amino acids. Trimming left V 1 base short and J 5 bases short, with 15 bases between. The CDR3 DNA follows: TGTGCCAGCAGCCAAGTCGGCAGCCTTTTTGAAAACATTCAGTACTTC. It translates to CASSQVGSLFENIQYF.

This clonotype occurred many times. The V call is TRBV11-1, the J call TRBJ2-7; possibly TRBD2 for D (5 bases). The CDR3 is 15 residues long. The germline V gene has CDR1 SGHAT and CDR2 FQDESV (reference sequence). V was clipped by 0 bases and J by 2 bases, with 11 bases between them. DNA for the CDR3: TGTGCCAGCAGCTTAGCGCAGCGGTTACCCTACGAGCAGTACTTC. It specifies CASSLAQRLPYEQYF.

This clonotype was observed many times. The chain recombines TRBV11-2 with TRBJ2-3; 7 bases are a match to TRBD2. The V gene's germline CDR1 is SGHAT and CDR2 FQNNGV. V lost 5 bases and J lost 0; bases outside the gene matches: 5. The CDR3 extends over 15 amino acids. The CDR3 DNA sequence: TGTGCCAGCAGCAAAAATAGCGGGAGCACAGATACGCAGTATTTT. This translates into CASSKNSGSTDTQYF.

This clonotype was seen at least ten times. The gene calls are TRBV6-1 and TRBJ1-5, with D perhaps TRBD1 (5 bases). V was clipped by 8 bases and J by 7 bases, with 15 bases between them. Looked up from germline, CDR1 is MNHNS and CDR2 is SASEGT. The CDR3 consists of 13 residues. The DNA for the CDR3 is TGTGCCAGCTTGGTGGGGCGGGGCCAGCCCCAGCATTTT. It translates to CASLVGRGQPQHF.